This entry lists 13 T cell receptor beta chains sequenced from one sample in a study of spatial heterogeneity in lung cancer. Time point reported: sample taken at primary tumor resection. TCRdb passed the 5' RACE reads through MiXCR, listing each CDR3 protein once. This sample has thousands of distinct CDR3 sequences; less than 3.5% occur once, and the top ten carry more than 15%. This material consisted of lung tissue, taken at surgery. These receptors came from a human donor with early-stage non-small cell lung cancer.

Relative to its sample, this clonotype is medium-sized. Within a library made for alpha chains, this beta chain is off target, and its count is uninformative. This chain uses TRBV27 with TRBJ1-1; unclear D gene. The CDR3 loop spans 13 amino acids. V was pared by 8 bases and J by 0 bases, with 10 bases between. From germline, CDR1 is MNHEY and CDR2 SMNVEV (reference sequence). CDR3 nucleotides: TGTGCCAGCTGGAGGTCCTTGAACACTGAAGCTTTCTTT. This encodes CASWRSLNTEAFF.

This clonotype was detected ten times or more. Because the library targeted alpha chains, this beta chain is an off-target read whose size means little. The gene calls are TRBV28 and TRBJ1-5, with a tentative D call TRBD1 (5 bases). V lost 5 bases and J lost 5, with 13 bases in between. This CDR3 contains 14 residues. Germline V lookup: CDR1 MDHEN, CDR2 SYDVKM. This chain's CDR3 is CASSLRDSDQPQHF. CDR3 in DNA: TGTGCCAGCAGTCTGAGGGACTCTGATCAGCCCCAGCATTTT.

This clonotype rates as medium-sized. This beta chain is off target for a library built for alpha chains, so its abundance means little. The gene calls are TRBV5-4 and TRBJ1-2; TRBD1 is a possible D gene (5 bases). CDR1 and CDR2 from the germline V gene are SGHNT and YYREEE (reference sequence). Trimming took 3 bases from V and 5 from J, leaving 14 bases between them. This CDR3 is built from 14 residues. This CDR3 is CASSSYGGLYGYTF. In DNA form, the CDR3 reads TGTGCCAGCAGCTCGTATGGGGGTTTATATGGCTACACCTTC.

This clonotype was counted ten times or more. Because this beta chain is a stray read in a library intended to capture alpha chains, its abundance should not be given much weight. The V call is TRBV7-2, the J call TRBJ1-2, with TRBD1 matching 7 bases. Germline V lookup: CDR1 SGHTA, CDR2 FQGNSA. This CDR3 has 13 amino acids. V lost 6 bases to trimming and J lost 3 bases; unmatched junction nucleotides: 4. This CDR3 is CASRPTGYYGYTF. CDR3 sequence (DNA): TGTGCCAGCAGACCGACAGGGTACTATGGCTACACCTTC.

This clonotype has ten or more counts. Because the library targeted alpha chains, this beta chain is an off-target read whose size means little. This chain links TRBV7-2 with TRBJ2-5; D unclear. Germline V gene sequence: CDR1 SGHTA, CDR2 FQGNSA. The V and J ends lost 4 bases and 2 bases respectively, with 5 bases between them. This CDR3 spans 12 amino acids. The CDR3 protein is CASSWGQETQYF. CDR3 DNA sequence: TGTGCCAGCAGCTGGGGACAAGAGACCCAGTACTTC.

This clonotype was seen a handful of times. With the library built for alpha chains, this beta chain is off target and its frequency is not meaningful. The V call is TRBV5-6, the J call TRBJ2-1, with D maybe TRBD2 (7 bases). Germline loops: CDR1 SGHDT, CDR2 YYEEEE. Trimming cost V 2 bases and J 8 bases, with 17 bases left between them. The length of the CDR3 is 15 residues. The CDR3 protein is CASSLPGGFRDEQFF. The CDR3 coding sequence is TGTGCCAGCAGCTTACCGGGGGGCTTCCGGGATGAGCAGTTCTTC.

This clonotype is deemed medium-sized. The library was prepared for alpha chains; this beta chain is a stray read, so its frequency means little. The chain employs TRBV24-1 and TRBJ2-3, with 7 bases lining up with TRBD1. Trimming cost V 3 bases and J 4 bases; bases outside gene matches: 6. There are 15 residues in the CDR3. Germline V gene sequence: CDR1 KGHDR, CDR2 SFDVKD. CDR3 loop: CATSDTGQAADTQYF. The CDR3 DNA reads TGTGCCACCAGTGATACCGGACAGGCAGCAGATACGCAGTATTTT.

In its sample, this clonotype is medium-sized. This beta chain is off target for a library built for alpha chains, so its abundance means little. The V call is TRBV4-3, the J call TRBJ2-2, with 11 bases matching TRBD1. Germline-derived CDR1 and CDR2 are LGHNA and YSLEER. V shed 2 bases and J 6 bases; nucleotides not matched to a gene: 5. The CDR3 has 16 amino acids. CDR3: CASSQTPGQGAGELFF. The CDR3 DNA reads TGCGCCAGCAGCCAAACTCCGGGACAGGGGGCCGGGGAGCTGTTTTTT.

This clonotype has a count of ten or more. With the library built for alpha chains, this beta chain is off target and its frequency is not meaningful. The chain employs TRBV11-2 and TRBJ2-1; the match to TRBD1 covers 9 bases. Unmatched junction bases numbered 6, after V lost 5 bases and J lost 7 bases. There are 14 residues in the CDR3. In germline, CDR1 is SGHAT, CDR2 FQNNGV. The CDR3 DNA reads TGTGCCAGCAGCAACCGGGACAGGGAAAATGAGCAGTTCTTC. As protein: CASSNRDRENEQFF.

Judged by abundance, this clonotype is large. This beta chain was picked up by a library intended for alpha chains and is off target, so its count carries little meaning. The chain uses TRBV11-2 and TRBJ1-6; D perhaps matches TRBD1 (6 bases). V gave up 3 bases and J gave up 9 bases, with 12 bases separating them. The CDR3 covers 14 residues. CDR1 is SGHAT, CDR2 FQNNGV, per germline. The CDR3 region has the DNA TGTGCCAGCAGCTTCGGGACACTTCTTTCACCCCTCCACTTT. Residues: CASSFGTLLSPLHF.

As for this clonotype: Since the library was made to target alpha chains, this beta chain is a stray read and its abundance is not meaningful. CDR3 nucleotide sequence: TGTGCCAGCAGCTCAACCGGGACAGGGATGGAAAAACTGTTTTTT. It yields the protein CASSSTGTGMEKLFF. The V call is TRBV7-2, the J call TRBJ1-4; 9 bases map to TRBD1. CDR1 is SGHTA, CDR2 FQGNSA, per germline. V lost 4 bases, J lost 8 bases, and 8 bases stayed unmatched. The CDR3 length is 15 residues.

This clonotype is categorized as medium-sized. Because this beta chain is a stray read in a library intended to capture alpha chains, its abundance should not be given much weight. This chain uses TRBV2 with TRBJ1-5; D is ambiguous. With 5 bases removed from V and 0 bases from J, the gap between germline ends came to 11 bases. CDR1 is SNHLY and CDR2 is FYNNEI in the germline V gene. The CDR3 is 15 residues long. CDR3 in amino acids: CASSYNRASNQPQHF. CDR3 nucleotide sequence: TGTGCCAGCAGTTATAACAGAGCTAGCAATCAGCCCCAGCATTTT.

This clonotype counts as medium-sized. In a library made to pick up alpha chains, this beta chain is a stray read with a size that means little. V is TRBV4-3 and J is TRBJ2-7, with 9 positions matching TRBD2. The V segment lost 4 bases and the J segment 2 bases; nucleotides outside the gene matches: 6. CDR1 is LGHNA and CDR2 is YSLEER in the germline V gene. The CDR3 covers 15 residues. The chain's CDR3 is CASSPHPSGAYEQYF. In DNA, the CDR3 is TGCGCCAGCAGCCCCCACCCTAGCGGGGCCTACGAGCAGTACTTC.